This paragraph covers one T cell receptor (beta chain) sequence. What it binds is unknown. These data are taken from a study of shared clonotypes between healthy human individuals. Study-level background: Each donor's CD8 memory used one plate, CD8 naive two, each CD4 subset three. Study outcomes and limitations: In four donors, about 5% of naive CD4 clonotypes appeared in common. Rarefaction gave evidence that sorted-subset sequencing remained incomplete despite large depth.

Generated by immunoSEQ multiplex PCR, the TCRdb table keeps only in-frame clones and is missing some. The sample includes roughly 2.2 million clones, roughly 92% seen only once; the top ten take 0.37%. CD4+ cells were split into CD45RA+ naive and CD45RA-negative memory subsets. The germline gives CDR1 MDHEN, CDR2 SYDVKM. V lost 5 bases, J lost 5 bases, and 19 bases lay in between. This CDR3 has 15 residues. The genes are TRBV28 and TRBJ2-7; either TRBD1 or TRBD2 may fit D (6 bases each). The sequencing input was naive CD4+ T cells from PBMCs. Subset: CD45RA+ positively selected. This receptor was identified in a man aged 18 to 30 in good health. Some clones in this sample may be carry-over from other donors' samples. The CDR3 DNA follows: TGTGCCAGCAGTCCAAACCAGGGGAGGTTGAACGAGCAGTACTTC. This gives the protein CASSPNQGRLNEQYF.